Below, 6 T cell receptor beta chains from the same sample are listed, as sequenced in a study of control samples from healthy donors and cancer patients. Repertoires were generated with immunoSEQ multiplex PCR, while TCRdb's copy carries only in-frame clones and drops some. The sample has some 120,000 clones, around nine tenths seen once. Sequenced material: blood. The receptors here all came from a woman in her sixties or seventies in good health.

Only a few counts were recorded for this clone. The chain recombines TRBV2 with TRBJ1-2; D gene unclear. The length of the CDR3 is 11 residues. The germline CDR1 and CDR2 sequences are SNHLY and FYNNEI. The V end lost 2 bases, the J end lost 7 bases, and 5 bases lay between the germline ends. The DNA for the CDR3 is TGTGCCAGCAGTGAATACCCTGGCTACACCTTC. The encoded protein is CASSEYPGYTF.

The chain has TRBV11-2 and TRBJ2-7; D gene unclear. Germline V gene data show CDR1 as SGHAT and CDR2 as FQNNGV. The CDR3 covers 15 residues. V lost 6 bases and J lost 2, with 17 bases in between. The CDR3 nucleotides are TGTGCCAGCAGACCCCAAGGGAATCCCCCCTACGAGCAGTACTTC. The encoded protein is CASRPQGNPPYEQYF.

The DNA of the CDR3 is TGTGCCAGCAGCTTAGCGCCGGGACAGGGGAGAACTGAAGCTTTCTTT. Translation gives CASSLAPGQGRTEAFF. The V gene is TRBV7-8, the J gene TRBJ1-1; 10 bases agree with TRBD1. The CDR3 sequence is 16 residues long. Germline trimming cut 0 bases from V and 5 bases from J; bases unmatched to any gene: 6. CDR1 is SGHVS, CDR2 FQNEAQ, per germline.

This sequence joins TRBV4-1 and TRBJ2-2, with TRBD1 identical over 8 bases. Trimming at V came to 1 base and at J to 5 bases, leaving 6 bases not matched to a gene. The CDR3 is made up of 16 amino acids. Germline CDR1 MGHRA, CDR2 YSYEKL. The CDR3 sequence: CASSQGRTGPTGELFF. The CDR3 coding sequence is TGCGCCAGCAGCCAAGGCCGGACAGGGCCAACCGGGGAGCTGTTTTTT.

CDR3 protein: CASSPGGNSPLHF. CDR3 coding DNA: TGTGCCAGCAGCCCTGGGGGGAATTCACCCCTCCACTTT. The chain has TRBV7-3 and TRBJ1-6, with a possible D match to TRBD1 (5 bases). The CDR3 contains 13 residues. Germline CDR1 SGHTA, CDR2 FQGTGA. V was shortened by 5 bases and J by 7 bases, with 9 bases between the two germline ends.

V gene TRBV27 combines with J gene TRBJ2-3; 9 bases are a match to TRBD1. This CDR3 is built from 16 residues. Per germline, CDR1 MNHEY and CDR2 SMNVEV (reference sequence). V shed 6 bases, J shed 7 bases, and the junction held 14 bases outside the gene matches. The CDR3 reads CASSLGSGTGRNTQYF. The CDR3 region has the DNA TGTGCCAGCAGCCTGGGCTCCGGGACAGGGAGGAATACGCAGTATTTT.